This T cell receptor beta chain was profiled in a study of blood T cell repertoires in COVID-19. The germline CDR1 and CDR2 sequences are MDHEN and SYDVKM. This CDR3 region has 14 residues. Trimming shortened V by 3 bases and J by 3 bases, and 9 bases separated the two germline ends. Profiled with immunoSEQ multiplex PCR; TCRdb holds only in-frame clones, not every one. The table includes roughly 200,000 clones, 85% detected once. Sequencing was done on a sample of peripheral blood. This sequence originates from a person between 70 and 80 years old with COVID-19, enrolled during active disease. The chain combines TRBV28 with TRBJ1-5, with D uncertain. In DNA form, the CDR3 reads TGTGCCAGCAGTTTGGCGGCATACAATCAGCCCCAGCATTTT. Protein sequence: CASSLAAYNQPQHF.